Listed below are T cell receptor beta chains from one sample, sequenced in a study of T cell repertoires in cytomegalovirus infection. MiXCR, run by TCRdb on the reads, gives a single entry per CDR3 protein. The data show about 450,000 distinct CDR3 sequences, with roughly a third seen just once and around 13% held by the top ten. The sample consisted of PBMCs. The receptors come from a human donor in good health (CMV status not recorded). Some clones in this sample may be carry-over from other donors' samples. CDR3s include the opening cysteine and the closing phenylalanine or tryptophan. A D gene is named only where the DNA matches it firmly. The listing skips clone size in some rows; elsewhere it reads once, few, many or a size class.

clone_size j_call d_call v_call cdr3_aa cdr3_nt
many TRBJ2-7 - TRBV7-2 CASSPPGGFRMYF TGTGCCAGCAGCCCCCCGGGGGGCTTCCGGATGTACTTC
- TRBJ2-1 TRBD2 TRBV6-5 CASTMGAGGPSEQFF TGTGCCAGCACGATGGGTGCGGGGGGGCCAAGTGAGCAGTTCTTC
many TRBJ1-1 - TRBV7-2 CASSPQPNTEAFF TGTGCCAGCAGCCCACAGCCGAACACTGAAGCTTTCTTT
few TRBJ2-7 - TRBV24-1 CATSAQGGHEQYF TGTGCCACCAGTGCACAGGGCGGTCACGAGCAGTACTTC
- TRBJ2-2 TRBD2 TRBV5-6 CASSLVKGRPTSGGFDTGELFF TGTGCCAGCAGCTTGGTCAAAGGACGGCCGACTAGCGGGGGGTTCGACACCGGGGAGCTGTTTTTT
- TRBJ1-6 TRBD1 TRBV3-1 CASSQWPGGTAPLHF TGTGCCAGCAGCCAATGGCCAGGGGGCACGGCACCCCTCCACTTT
- TRBJ1-5 TRBD1 TRBV20-1 CSARGQGISNQPQHF TGCAGTGCTAGAGGACAGGGGATAAGCAATCAGCCCCAGCATTTT
few TRBJ1-1 - TRBV19 CASSGETVMNTEAFF TGTGCCAGTAGTGGAGAGACAGTCATGAACACTGAAGCTTTCTTT
- TRBJ2-1 - TRBV24-1 CATSVLTEQFF TGTGCCACCAGTGTCCTGACTGAGCAGTTCTTC
many TRBJ2-7 TRBD1 TRBV7-6 CASSINRGEQYF TGTGCCAGCAGCATAAACAGGGGCGAGCAGTACTTC
- TRBJ1-5 - TRBV6-6 CASSPIGAGRVQPQHF TGTGCCAGCAGTCCCATCGGTGCAGGGAGGGTTCAGCCCCAGCATTTT
few TRBJ1-1 - TRBV20-1 CSARPGRMNTEAFF TGCAGTGCCCGTCCGGGACGGATGAACACTGAAGCTTTCTTT
- TRBJ2-7 - TRBV12-3/TRBV12-4 CASSREEVRSEQYF TGTGCCAGCAGTCGAGAGGAGGTGAGGAGCGAGCAGTACTTC
few TRBJ2-7 - TRBV11-2 CASSLGPLDEQYF TGTGCCAGCAGCTTAGGACCATTGGACGAGCAGTACTTC
- TRBJ2-7 TRBD2 TRBV7-6 CARSPRGGRSEQYF TGTGCCCGCAGTCCTCGCGGGGGGCGATCCGAGCAGTACTTC
- TRBJ1-5 - TRBV15 CATSRDGGRLGSNQPQHF TGTGCCACCAGCAGAGACGGCGGAAGGCTAGGCAGCAATCAGCCCCAGCATTTT
many TRBJ1-4 TRBD1 TRBV12-3/TRBV12-4 CASSPDRGIFEKLFF TGTGCCAGCAGTCCAGACAGGGGGATTTTTGAAAAACTGTTTTTT
- TRBJ2-5 - TRBV18 CASSPTAQETQYF TGTGCCAGCTCACCTACAGCTCAAGAGACCCAGTACTTC
few TRBJ2-3 TRBD2 TRBV24-1 CATSDLRGDLRGPDTQYF TGTGCCACCAGTGATTTGCGGGGGGACCTGAGGGGCCCAGATACGCAGTATTTT
few TRBJ2-1 TRBD2 TRBV14 CASSPLAGELYNEQFF TGTGCCAGCAGCCCTCTAGCGGGGGAGCTCTACAATGAGCAGTTCTTC
many TRBJ1-2 - TRBV7-2 CASSSTDGGGYTF TGTGCCAGCAGCTCTACGGACGGCGGCGGCTACACCTTC
- TRBJ2-7 - TRBV5-5 CASSTAISYEQYF TGTGCCAGCAGCACAGCTATCTCCTACGAGCAGTACTTC
few TRBJ2-7 - TRBV7-2 CASSPQGFTYEQYF TGTGCCAGCAGCCCTCAGGGGTTTACCTACGAGCAGTACTTC
- TRBJ2-1 TRBD2 TRBV10-3 CAIRVTSDGEQFF TGTGCCATCAGGGTGACTAGCGATGGTGAGCAGTTCTTC
- TRBJ2-3 - TRBV12-3/TRBV12-4 CASGLGGQGDTQYF TGTGCCAGCGGCCTAGGCGGGCAGGGAGATACGCAGTATTTT
- TRBJ2-2 TRBD2 TRBV20-1 CSAIRGGSGELFF TGCAGTGCTATTCGGGGGGGGAGCGGGGAGCTGTTTTTT
- TRBJ2-7 - TRBV27 CASSLGLSQGPSYEQYF TGTGCCAGCAGCTTGGGACTTTCTCAGGGTCCCTCCTACGAGCAGTACTTC
few TRBJ1-1 - TRBV7-9 CASSLYAEAFF TGTGCCAGCAGCTTGTACGCCGAAGCTTTCTTT
- TRBJ1-1 - TRBV6-8 CASSYSGVGIGTEAFF TGTGCCAGCAGTTACTCGGGTGTAGGGATCGGCACTGAAGCTTTCTTT
- TRBJ1-5 TRBD1 TRBV28 CASRRQGDGNQPQHF TGTGCCAGCAGGCGACAGGGGGATGGCAATCAGCCCCAGCATTTT
- TRBJ2-7 - TRBV5-6 CASSTQDGLSYEQYF TGTGCCAGCAGCACCCAGGACGGTCTCTCCTACGAGCAGTACTTC
- TRBJ1-3 - TRBV6-6 CASTSQQRLSGNTIYF TGTGCCAGCACTTCTCAACAGCGCCTCTCTGGAAACACCATATATTTT
few TRBJ1-5 - TRBV7-8 CASSLARAWEGGTDGPQHF TGTGCCAGCAGCTTAGCCAGGGCTTGGGAGGGGGGAACTGATGGGCCCCAGCATTTT
few TRBJ2-2 - TRBV10-2 CASSVQGNTGELFF TGCGCCAGCAGTGTCCAGGGTAACACCGGGGAGCTGTTTTTT
- TRBJ1-5 - TRBV6-1 CASSGAVVQPQHF TGTGCCAGCAGTGGGGCCGTGGTCCAGCCCCAGCATTTT
- TRBJ2-1 TRBD1 TRBV7-2 CASSMSGQGLNEQFF TGTGCCAGCAGCATGTCGGGACAGGGTCTCAATGAGCAGTTCTTC
- TRBJ2-1 - TRBV3-1 CASSLRSGANYNEQFF TGTGCCAGCAGCCTGCGGTCGGGGGCTAACTACAATGAGCAGTTCTTC
- TRBJ1-2 - TRBV4-2 CASSQEKDGLRGYTF TGTGCCAGCAGCCAAGAGAAGGACGGACTGAGGGGCTACACCTTC
few TRBJ2-7 - TRBV4-1 CASSQGAGSSYEQYF TGCGCCAGCAGCCAAGGGGCAGGGTCTTCCTACGAGCAGTACTTC
- TRBJ2-7 - TRBV5-1 CASSQTGNWYEQYF TGCGCCAGCAGCCAAACAGGTAACTGGTACGAGCAGTACTTC
many TRBJ2-7 TRBD1 TRBV7-8 CASSPSGTGNEQYF TGTGCCAGCAGCCCCAGTGGGACAGGGAACGAGCAGTACTTC
many TRBJ1-3 - TRBV7-6 CASSLGRASGNTIYF TGTGCCAGCAGCTTAGGGCGGGCCTCTGGAAACACCATATATTTT
many TRBJ1-5 TRBD1 TRBV6-2/TRBV6-3 CASSYTDRGNQPQHF TGTGCCAGCAGTTACACGGACAGGGGGAATCAGCCCCAGCATTTT
- TRBJ2-2 - TRBV6-2/TRBV6-3 CASRPSKNRNTGELFF TGTGCCAGCAGGCCCTCCAAGAATAGGAACACCGGGGAGCTGTTTTTT
- TRBJ1-2 - TRBV7-8 CASSLGASNYGYTF TGTGCCAGCAGCCTCGGGGCCAGTAACTATGGCTACACCTTC
few TRBJ1-5 TRBD1 TRBV28 CASSLWQGGDYQPQHF TGTGCCAGCAGTTTATGGCAGGGGGGAGATTATCAGCCCCAGCATTTT
few TRBJ2-1 TRBD2 TRBV10-2 CASSESSSGGGEQFF TGCGCCAGCAGTGAGTCGAGTAGCGGGGGGGGCGAGCAGTTCTTC
once TRBJ2-3 - TRBV12-5 CASGSWPVDTQYF TGTGCTAGTGGTTCTTGGCCTGTAGATACGCAGTATTTT
- TRBJ2-2 - TRBV11-3 CASSLAMSDSNTGELFF TGTGCCAGCAGCTTAGCCATGTCGGACTCCAACACCGGGGAGCTGTTTTTT
few TRBJ2-7 TRBD1 TRBV20-1 CSVPGQGRYEQYF TGCAGTGTTCCGGGACAGGGAAGATACGAGCAGTACTTC